This TCR beta chain was sequenced for a study of Graves' ophthalmopathy and Graves' hyperthyroidism. Findings and caveats of the study: Among thyroid clonotypes expanded above 0.001 frequency, most also appeared in blood.

This clonotype was counted only a few times. Its antigen is unknown. Eligible hyperthyroidism cases comprised new diagnoses of under 2 months' duration in individuals aged 18 to 65. The study amplified TCR beta CDR3 regions using RNA transcripts. Scientists carried out first-round RT-PCR using HTBI primers and then a second-round multiplex PCR. Each CDR3 protein is one row after TCRdb ran MiXCR on the multiplex PCR reads. The profile covers hundreds of thousands of distinct CDR3 sequences, with over 20% appearing a single time and roughly 3.2% taken by the ten largest. This CDR3 is 16 amino acids long. V was pared by 0 bases and J by 2 bases, with 12 bases between. Germline V lookup: CDR1 SGHTS, CDR2 YDEGEE.

The chain is built from TRBV5-8 and TRBJ1-5; a possible D gene is TRBD1 (5 bases). Sequenced: peripheral blood. The TCR sequence derives from a young woman with stable Graves' hyperthyroidism. The DNA of the CDR3 is TGTGCCAGCAGCTTGGTAAGGGGAGGTGGCAATCAGCCCCAGCATTTT. Its translation: CASSLVRGGGNQPQHF.